This T cell receptor (beta chain) was obtained from a study of cytomegalovirus exposure and HLA in healthy donors. V gave up 5 bases and J gave up 4 bases, with 15 bases separating them. The CDR3 is 15 residues long. Germline assignment: CDR1 MNHNS and CDR2 SASEGT. Study findings and constraints: TCR beta chains associated with HLA were, in a later analysis, more clonally expanded than equally common others.

Primers included in the PCR were 60 Vbeta and 13 Jbeta primers. The method was immunoSEQ multiplex PCR; TCRdb's version includes in-frame clones alone and lacks a portion of them. Of some 200,000 clones listed, over 65% are singletons. The table lists this clone with a few counts. Antigen: not known. The genes are TRBV6-1 and TRBJ1-5, with a weak D call TRBD1 (5 bases). This sequence was found in a man aged 18 to 29 in good health and CMV-seronegative. Sample: PBMCs. The CDR3 protein is CASSTRRGPNQPQHF. The CDR3, as DNA: TGTGCCAGCAGTACACGGAGGGGTCCAAATCAGCCCCAGCATTTT.